These 3 T cell receptor beta chains share one sample of origin, sequenced in a study of blood T cell repertoires in COVID-19. The data were produced by immunoSEQ multiplex PCR, yet TCRdb's version contains in-frame clones alone and is incomplete. The sample has about 310,000 clones; around 87% are singletons. The sequenced sample was peripheral blood. The receptors were sampled from a woman aged 45 to 65 who had recovered from COVID-19.

The J gene is TRBJ1-1, the V gene TRBV19, with D uncertain. The germline V and J ends were trimmed by 5 bases and 1 base, with 8 bases remaining between them. In germline, CDR1 is LNHDA, CDR2 SQIVND (reference sequence). The CDR3 sequence is 13 residues long. The CDR3 DNA sequence: TGTGCCAGTAGTGACACTGAGAACACTGAAGCTTTCTTT. Translated, it gives CASSDTENTEAFF.

The V and J genes are TRBV30 and TRBJ1-1, with D maybe TRBD1 (5 bases). The CDR3 loop spans 12 amino acids. Trimming took 5 bases from V and 5 from J, leaving 12 bases between them. Germline CDR1 GTSNPN, CDR2 SVGIG (reference sequence). The CDR3 here is CAWALDSTEAFF. The CDR3 nucleotides read TGTGCCTGGGCCCTCGACAGTACTGAAGCTTTCTTT.

The sample holds one count of this clone. V gene TRBV25-1 combines with J gene TRBJ2-3; a weak D match, TRBD2 (5 bases). Looked up from germline, CDR1 is MGHDK and CDR2 is SYGVNS. The CDR3 has 14 residues. The V end was cut by 3 bases, the J end by 2 bases, with 9 bases between. The DNA for the CDR3 is TGTGCCAGCAGTGATTCGGGATACACAGATACGCAGTATTTT. This codes for CASSDSGYTDTQYF. Full variable domain (remainder filled in from reference TRBV25-1 and TRBJ2-3): EADIYQTPRYLVIGTGKKITLECSQTMGHDKMYWYQQDPGMELHLIHYSYGVNSTEKGDLSSESTVSRIRTEHFPLTLESARPSHTSQYLCASSDSGYTDTQYFGPGTRLTVL.